This T cell receptor beta chain stems from a study of blood T cell repertoires in COVID-19. As for the study in general: Samples of COVID-19 (acute and convalescent) were obtained from the United States, Italy and Spain. Sources were T cells, B-cell-depleted T cells, or PBMCs; the material itself was cDNA or gDNA.

Study processing details: By means of reference gene primer amplification, nucleated cell counts were estimated. The data were produced by immunoSEQ multiplex PCR, yet TCRdb's version contains in-frame clones alone and is incomplete. The V and J calls and clone size come from that table; D and trimming were worked out from the DNA. This sample has about 190,000 clones; 88% occur once, and the top ten carry 1.1%. With 3 bases clipped from V and 4 bases from J, the junction kept 7 bases outside the gene matches. The CDR3 runs to 15 residues. Germline V gives CDR1 SGDLS, CDR2 YYNGEE. The sample taken for sequencing was peripheral blood. The chain joins TRBV9 to TRBJ1-1; 9 bases are a match to TRBD1. The TCR sequence derives from a man aged 25 to 40 with acute or convalescent COVID-19. CDR3 protein: CASSASGQGVTEAFF. CDR3 DNA: TGTGCCAGCAGCGCCTCGGGACAGGGAGTCACTGAAGCTTTCTTT.